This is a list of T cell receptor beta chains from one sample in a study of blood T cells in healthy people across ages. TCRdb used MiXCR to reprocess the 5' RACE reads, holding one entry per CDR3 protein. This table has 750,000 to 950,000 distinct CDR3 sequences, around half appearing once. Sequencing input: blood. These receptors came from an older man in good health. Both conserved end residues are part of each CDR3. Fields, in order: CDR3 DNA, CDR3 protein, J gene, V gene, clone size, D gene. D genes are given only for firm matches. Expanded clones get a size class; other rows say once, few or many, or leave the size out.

CDR3nt: TGTGCCAGCAGCGTAGAGCCCCTGGGGGGGCAGTATTTT
CDR3aa: CASSVEPLGGQYF
j_gene: TRBJ2-3
v_gene: TRBV9
abundance: NA
d_gene: NA

CDR3nt: TGTGCCATCAACAGCAGCCCCTACGAGCAGTACTTC
CDR3aa: CAINSSPYEQYF
j_gene: TRBJ2-7
v_gene: TRBV10-3
abundance: NA
d_gene: NA

CDR3nt: TGTGCCAGCAGCACTGGGACAGTTATGTACTATGGCTACACCTTC
CDR3aa: CASSTGTVMYYGYTF
j_gene: TRBJ1-2
v_gene: TRBV11-2
abundance: few
d_gene: TRBD1

CDR3nt: TGTGCCAGCAGCAAAGCCCTAAGGCTAGAATCTATCGATACGCAGTATTTT
CDR3aa: CASSKALRLESIDTQYF
j_gene: TRBJ2-3
v_gene: TRBV21-1
abundance: few
d_gene: NA

CDR3nt: TGCAGTGCTCTTCGACTAGCGGGAGGGGCCTACAATGAGCAGTTCTTC
CDR3aa: CSALRLAGGAYNEQFF
j_gene: TRBJ2-1
v_gene: TRBV20-1
abundance: NA
d_gene: TRBD2

CDR3nt: TGCGCCAGCAGAACAGCGGGACCGTACAATGAGCAGTTCTTC
CDR3aa: CASRTAGPYNEQFF
j_gene: TRBJ2-1
v_gene: TRBV10-2
abundance: NA
d_gene: TRBD2

CDR3nt: TGCAGCGTTAGACAGGGATGGACGAACACTGAAGCTTTCTTT
CDR3aa: CSVRQGWTNTEAFF
j_gene: TRBJ1-1
v_gene: TRBV29-1
abundance: NA
d_gene: TRBD1

CDR3nt: TGTGCCAGCAGCTTAGGGACTAGTTATTACAATGAGCAGTACTTC
CDR3aa: CASSLGTSYYNEQYF
j_gene: TRBJ2-7
v_gene: TRBV7-2
abundance: NA
d_gene: TRBD2

CDR3nt: TGTGCCAGCAGTTGGGCGGGAGAAGAGACCCAGTACTTC
CDR3aa: CASSWAGEETQYF
j_gene: TRBJ2-5
v_gene: TRBV6-2/TRBV6-3
abundance: NA
d_gene: TRBD2

CDR3nt: TGTGCCAGCTCAACAAACAGGGGCTACGAGCAGTACTTC
CDR3aa: CASSTNRGYEQYF
j_gene: TRBJ2-7
v_gene: TRBV18
abundance: NA
d_gene: TRBD1

CDR3nt: TGTGCCAGCAGCTTAGGCCGGGACAAAGAGACCCAGTACTTC
CDR3aa: CASSLGRDKETQYF
j_gene: TRBJ2-5
v_gene: TRBV11-3
abundance: NA
d_gene: NA

CDR3nt: TGTGCCAGCAGTCCCAGACTAGGTGGGGATGAGCAGTTCTTC
CDR3aa: CASSPRLGGDEQFF
j_gene: TRBJ2-1
v_gene: TRBV27
abundance: few
d_gene: NA

CDR3nt: TGCGCCAGCAGCTTGGGCGACCGGGCGAACTATGGCTACACCTTC
CDR3aa: CASSLGDRANYGYTF
j_gene: TRBJ1-2
v_gene: TRBV5-1
abundance: few
d_gene: NA

CDR3nt: TGTGCCAGCAGCTTAGGGGATGAGGGGACTAGCGAAGATAATGAGCAGTTCTTC
CDR3aa: CASSLGDEGTSEDNEQFF
j_gene: TRBJ2-1
v_gene: TRBV7-9
abundance: NA
d_gene: TRBD2

CDR3nt: TGTGCCAGCAGCCCGAAGGGGGTGGGATATAATGAGCAGTTCTTC
CDR3aa: CASSPKGVGYNEQFF
j_gene: TRBJ2-1
v_gene: TRBV3-1
abundance: few
d_gene: NA

CDR3nt: TGTGCCAGCAGCCCATCGGGGGCGGCGTCCTACGAGCAGTACTTC
CDR3aa: CASSPSGAASYEQYF
j_gene: TRBJ2-7
v_gene: TRBV7-2
abundance: NA
d_gene: NA

CDR3nt: TGTGCCAGCAGCCCGGCCGGGGGCGCGGGAGTCAGTAGATACGCGTATTTT
CDR3aa: CASSPAGGAGVSRYAYF
j_gene: TRBJ2-3
v_gene: TRBV11-2
abundance: NA
d_gene: NA

CDR3nt: TGTGCCAGCAGTTTAGGAGGGTGGGGGCGCGGCAATGAGCAGTACTTC
CDR3aa: CASSLGGWGRGNEQYF
j_gene: TRBJ2-7
v_gene: TRBV12-3/TRBV12-4
abundance: once
d_gene: NA

CDR3nt: TGTGCCAGCAGCCAAAGGGACAGTGAAGCTTTCTTT
CDR3aa: CASSQRDSEAFF
j_gene: TRBJ1-1
v_gene: TRBV3-1
abundance: NA
d_gene: TRBD1

CDR3nt: TGTGCCAGCAGCCAACGGGAAAAACTGTTTTTT
CDR3aa: CASSQREKLFF
j_gene: TRBJ1-4
v_gene: TRBV3-1
abundance: NA
d_gene: NA

CDR3nt: TGTGCCAGTAGTCTTCACGGGAGCCAAGAGACCCAGTACTTC
CDR3aa: CASSLHGSQETQYF
j_gene: TRBJ2-5
v_gene: TRBV19
abundance: few
d_gene: NA

CDR3nt: TGTGCCAGCAGCTTCCGACCCGCCCAAGAGACCCAGTACTTC
CDR3aa: CASSFRPAQETQYF
j_gene: TRBJ2-5
v_gene: TRBV5-6
abundance: NA
d_gene: NA

CDR3nt: TGTGCCAGCAGTGAAGCGCTTCGGGCGACAGGAGCTAACTATGGCTACACCTTC
CDR3aa: CASSEALRATGANYGYTF
j_gene: TRBJ1-2
v_gene: TRBV6-1
abundance: few
d_gene: NA

CDR3nt: TGTGCCAGCAGTTCCCCCACCTGGGCGCCGACCGTGGGGGAGCAGTACTTC
CDR3aa: CASSSPTWAPTVGEQYF
j_gene: TRBJ2-5
v_gene: TRBV27
abundance: NA
d_gene: NA

CDR3nt: TGTGCCAGCAGTGACAGGGGGCGGGTTGGCTACACCTTC
CDR3aa: CASSDRGRVGYTF
j_gene: TRBJ1-2
v_gene: TRBV2
abundance: NA
d_gene: TRBD1

CDR3nt: TGTGCCAGCAGTGCAGGACTAGCCCCCTACGAGCAGTACTTC
CDR3aa: CASSAGLAPYEQYF
j_gene: TRBJ2-7
v_gene: TRBV27
abundance: once
d_gene: TRBD2

CDR3nt: TGTGCCAGCAGAATTAGCGGGAGCCAGTTCTTC
CDR3aa: CASRISGSQFF
j_gene: TRBJ2-1
v_gene: TRBV12-3/TRBV12-4
abundance: few
d_gene: TRBD2

CDR3nt: TGTGCCAGCAGTTTACCGACGGGGTATAATTCACCCCTCCACTTT
CDR3aa: CASSLPTGYNSPLHF
j_gene: TRBJ1-6
v_gene: TRBV28
abundance: once
d_gene: NA

CDR3nt: TGCAGCGTTGATGGTGTTTACTACAATGAGCAGTTCTTC
CDR3aa: CSVDGVYYNEQFF
j_gene: TRBJ2-1
v_gene: TRBV29-1
abundance: NA
d_gene: NA

CDR3nt: TGCAGTGCTAGAGATCGAAGCAGGGGAGCTAACTATGGCTACACCTTC
CDR3aa: CSARDRSRGANYGYTF
j_gene: TRBJ1-2
v_gene: TRBV20-1
abundance: NA
d_gene: NA

CDR3nt: TGTGCCAGCAGCGACCTAGCGGCCGGGAGAAATGAGCAGTTCTTC
CDR3aa: CASSDLAAGRNEQFF
j_gene: TRBJ2-1
v_gene: TRBV7-3
abundance: few
d_gene: TRBD2

CDR3nt: TGTGCCAGCAGCGTAGTAGGCGGGATGATCAACAATGAGCAGTTCTTC
CDR3aa: CASSVVGGMINNEQFF
j_gene: TRBJ2-1
v_gene: TRBV9
abundance: NA
d_gene: NA

CDR3nt: TGCAGTGCTAGTGCAGGGAATTCCAACTATGGCTACACCTTC
CDR3aa: CSASAGNSNYGYTF
j_gene: TRBJ1-2
v_gene: TRBV20-1
abundance: NA
d_gene: NA

CDR3nt: TGCGCCAGCAGCTTACCCGTCATCGGGGGCGAGCAGTACTTC
CDR3aa: CASSLPVIGGEQYF
j_gene: TRBJ2-7
v_gene: TRBV5-1
abundance: NA
d_gene: NA

CDR3nt: TGCAGCGTTGCCCCCGGCGGGACAGATACGCAGTATTTT
CDR3aa: CSVAPGGTDTQYF
j_gene: TRBJ2-3
v_gene: TRBV29-1
abundance: few
d_gene: NA

CDR3nt: TGTGCCATCAAAGGAGACACTGTTAATTCACCCCTCCACTTT
CDR3aa: CAIKGDTVNSPLHF
j_gene: TRBJ1-6
v_gene: TRBV10-3
abundance: NA
d_gene: NA

CDR3nt: TGTGCCAGCAGTCTAGCGGGGGGTCAGGATACGCAGTATTTT
CDR3aa: CASSLAGGQDTQYF
j_gene: TRBJ2-3
v_gene: TRBV2
abundance: few
d_gene: TRBD2

CDR3nt: TGTGCCAGCAAGGCAGGGGGGTATTCTGACTCCTACGAGCAGTACTTC
CDR3aa: CASKAGGYSDSYEQYF
j_gene: TRBJ2-7
v_gene: TRBV2
abundance: few
d_gene: NA

CDR3nt: TGCAGTGCTCCGAGGACAATCTATGGCTACACCTTC
CDR3aa: CSAPRTIYGYTF
j_gene: TRBJ1-2
v_gene: TRBV20-1
abundance: NA
d_gene: NA

CDR3nt: TGCGCCAGCAGCCAAGCAGCTACAGGGGGCTTTGGCGAGCAGTACTTC
CDR3aa: CASSQAATGGFGEQYF
j_gene: TRBJ2-7
v_gene: TRBV4-1
abundance: NA
d_gene: TRBD1

CDR3nt: TGTGCCAGCAGCCACGTCAGGGGGCGGGAGCTGGCAGATACGCAGTATTTT
CDR3aa: CASSHVRGRELADTQYF
j_gene: TRBJ2-3
v_gene: TRBV7-2
abundance: few
d_gene: NA

CDR3nt: TGCGCCAGCAGCGTTCGCGACAACTACTATGGCTACACCTTC
CDR3aa: CASSVRDNYYGYTF
j_gene: TRBJ1-2
v_gene: TRBV5-1
abundance: NA
d_gene: NA

CDR3nt: TGTGCCAGCAGCGTAATGTTAGCGGGAGGAAACAATGAGCAGTTCTTC
CDR3aa: CASSVMLAGGNNEQFF
j_gene: TRBJ2-1
v_gene: TRBV9
abundance: NA
d_gene: TRBD2

CDR3nt: TGTGCCACGAGCCGCCGGGGGACGGGGAACGAGCAGTACTTC
CDR3aa: CATSRRGTGNEQYF
j_gene: TRBJ2-7
v_gene: TRBV24-1
abundance: NA
d_gene: NA

CDR3nt: TGTGCCAGCAGCGCAGCGGGAGGGGACGCAGATACGCAGTATTTT
CDR3aa: CASSAAGGDADTQYF
j_gene: TRBJ2-3
v_gene: TRBV7-2
abundance: NA
d_gene: TRBD2

CDR3nt: TGTGCCATCAGTGAAGGGAGGGCCTCTTTTAATTCACCCCTCCACTTT
CDR3aa: CAISEGRASFNSPLHF
j_gene: TRBJ1-6
v_gene: TRBV10-3
abundance: few
d_gene: NA

CDR3nt: TGTGCCAGCAGCTCATGGCGGGCACAATTAGCCAAAAACATTCAGTACTTC
CDR3aa: CASSSWRAQLAKNIQYF
j_gene: TRBJ2-4
v_gene: TRBV11-2
abundance: NA
d_gene: NA

CDR3nt: TGTGCCAGCAGCCCGATCCAGGGACGGAAAAAAGAGACCCAGTACTTC
CDR3aa: CASSPIQGRKKETQYF
j_gene: TRBJ2-5
v_gene: TRBV11-2
abundance: NA
d_gene: NA